Listed below are T cell receptor beta chains from one sample, sequenced in a study of T cells in Graves' hyperthyroidism and ophthalmopathy. Via MiXCR, TCRdb re-called the multiplex PCR reads, giving one row per CDR3 protein. The profile shows 300,000 to 450,000 distinct CDR3 sequences, roughly 14% of them singletons. Specimen: blood. The receptors stem from a woman aged 25 to 39 with Graves' ophthalmopathy. Each CDR3 is given with its conserved first and last residue. A D gene is named only where the DNA matches it firmly. A clone size is listed for some rows: how often the clone was seen (once, few, many), or a class if it is expanded.

NA	TRBV7-9	TRBJ2-2	NA	TGTGCCAGCAGCTCGACCAGGGGCGGGGAGCTGTTTTTT	CASSSTRGGELFF
many	TRBV6-1	TRBJ1-3	NA	TGTGCCAGCAGTGCCCTACAGGACGGCTCTGGAAACACCATATATTTT	CASSALQDGSGNTIYF
many	TRBV9	TRBJ2-3	TRBD2	TGTGCCAGCAGCCCTCCCCCGACTAGCCGTGCAGGTCGGGATACGCAGTATTTT	CASSPPPTSRAGRDTQYF
NA	TRBV6-1	TRBJ2-7	NA	TGTGCCAGCAGTGAATTCCGGGGGGCGTACTACAATGAGCAGTACTTC	CASSEFRGAYYNEQYF
many	TRBV20-1	TRBJ1-6	TRBD1	TGCAGTGCTAGAGGGACAGGGGATGGTTCACCCCTCCACTTT	CSARGTGDGSPLHF
NA	TRBV19	TRBJ1-3	NA	TGTGCCAGTAAACCCACCGCCACAGAAAACACCATATATTTT	CASKPTATENTIYF
many	TRBV2	TRBJ1-6	TRBD1	TGTGCCAGCAGGGGACAGTTTAATAATTCACCCCTCCACTTT	CASRGQFNNSPLHF
many	TRBV3-1	TRBJ1-2	NA	TGTGCCAGCAGCCAAGAGGGGCAGGGCCTCCATGGCTACACCTTC	CASSQEGQGLHGYTF
NA	TRBV5-8	TRBJ2-3	TRBD1	TGTGCCAGCAGCCCGCCCGGGACAGGGCAAAGAACAGATACGCAGTATTTT	CASSPPGTGQRTDTQYF
many	TRBV11-2	TRBJ1-6	NA	TGTGCCAGCAGCGTCACAGTGCTCTCACCCCTCCACTTT	CASSVTVLSPLHF
NA	TRBV6-6	TRBJ1-5	NA	TGTGCCAGCAGTTACTCAGGAACGGGGAATCAGCCCCAGCATTTT	CASSYSGTGNQPQHF
many	TRBV28	TRBJ1-4	TRBD1	TGTGCCAGCAGTTGGCGGGGACAGGGTGGCGAAAAACTGTTTTTT	CASSWRGQGGEKLFF
few	TRBV29-1	TRBJ2-2	NA	TGCAGCGTTTCACAGGCAGCCGGGGAGCTGTTTTTT	CSVSQAAGELFF
NA	TRBV4-2	TRBJ1-6	NA	TGTGCCAGCAGCCAAGGGTATGGTGATAATTCACCCCTCCACTTT	CASSQGYGDNSPLHF
few	TRBV12-3/TRBV12-4	TRBJ2-1	TRBD2	TGTGCCAGCGGTTTAGTCGCACTAGCGGGGGGGGACAATGAGCAGTTCTTC	CASGLVALAGGDNEQFF